The rows below give T cell receptor beta chains drawn from one sample of a study of regulatory T cells in long-lasting Graves disease. TCRdb processed the multiplex PCR reads anew with MiXCR; each CDR3 protein has one entry. The sample contains about 620,000 distinct CDR3 sequences, roughly 15% of which appear only once. These same data were also listed under a study on T cells in Graves' hyperthyroidism and ophthalmopathy.

Here the sequenced sample was peripheral blood mononuclear cells (PBMCs), taken at new diagnosis, from a patient treated with antithyroid drugs. These TCRs come from a woman younger than 45 with Graves disease. Each CDR3 is given with its conserved first and last residue. D genes are given only for firm matches. Clone size is stated in some rows and not others, as once, few, many or a class when expanded.

d_call	clone_size	v_call	j_call	cdr3_nt	cdr3_aa
TRBD1	.	TRBV27	TRBJ2-1	TGTGCCAGCAGTTCAAGGGACAGGGGAGGCCTGGAGCGGGCCTACAATGAGCAGTTCTTC	CASSSRDRGGLERAYNEQFF
.	many	TRBV6-2/TRBV6-3	TRBJ2-7	TGTGCCAGCAGTGCGCGACAGGGACTGTCCTACGAGCAGTACTTC	CASSARQGLSYEQYF
TRBD1	many	TRBV6-5	TRBJ1-4	TGTGCCAGCAGTTACAGAGGGAGCGGGACAGGGTTCGGTGAAAAACTGTTTTTT	CASSYRGSGTGFGEKLFF
.	many	TRBV7-3	TRBJ1-1	TGTGCCAGCAGCCCTAGATCAGGGACTGAAGCTTTCTTT	CASSPRSGTEAFF
TRBD1	many	TRBV28	TRBJ1-2	TGTGCCAGCTACGGGGGACAGGGGTCCTCGTACACCTTC	CASYGGQGSSYTF
TRBD2	few	TRBV20-1	TRBJ2-1	TGCAGTGCCCCGACTAGCGGGAGTTGGCGTTCAAATGAGCAGTTCTTC	CSAPTSGSWRSNEQFF
TRBD1	.	TRBV5-1	TRBJ1-6	TGCGCCAGCAGCTCGGGGACAGGGGGCATGAATTCACCCCTCCACTTT	CASSSGTGGMNSPLHF
.	.	TRBV30	TRBJ2-1	TGTGCCTGGAGTGTAGCGAGGCCCTACTACAATGAGCAGTTCTTC	CAWSVARPYYNEQFF
.	few	TRBV7-6	TRBJ2-5	TGTGCCAGCAGCTTAGCTATCGGGAATCAAGAGACCCAGTACTTC	CASSLAIGNQETQYF
.	many	TRBV28	TRBJ1-5	TGTGCCAGCAGGGCTTCATCGCAGCCCCAGCATTTT	CASRASSQPQHF
TRBD2	many	TRBV7-9	TRBJ2-3	TGTGCCAGCAGCTGGGGACTAGCAGTTAGAGGCACAGATACGCAGTATTTT	CASSWGLAVRGTDTQYF
.	many	TRBV5-1	TRBJ2-3	TGCGCCAGCAAGCTTTGGGGCAGAGAAACAGATACGCAGTATTTT	CASKLWGRETDTQYF
.	many	TRBV2	TRBJ1-2	TGTGCCACCTCCCCGACCTTCGCAGCTAACTATGGCTACACCTTC	CATSPTFAANYGYTF
TRBD1	.	TRBV2	TRBJ2-7	TGTGCCAGCAGTGACGGGACAGGGTCCCTCGAGCAGTACTTC	CASSDGTGSLEQYF
.	.	TRBV28	TRBJ1-4	TGTGCCAGCAGTGATGGGGATTTAACTAATGAAAAACTGTTTTTT	CASSDGDLTNEKLFF
.	few	TRBV14	TRBJ1-4	TGTGCCAGCAGCCAAGAGAGGGACATGAGGGAAAAACTGTTTTTT	CASSQERDMREKLFF
TRBD1	many	TRBV28	TRBJ1-4	TGTGCCAGCAGTTCATCAAAGGCAGGACAGGGCGCGAATGAAAAACTGTTTTTT	CASSSSKAGQGANEKLFF
.	.	TRBV18	TRBJ2-1	TGTGCCAGCTCACCACCTGGACCCGACTACAATGAGCAGTTCTTC	CASSPPGPDYNEQFF